The source of this T cell receptor (beta chain) is a study of blood T cells in healthy people across ages. Turning to this clonotype: What it binds is not known.

Using a J-beta primer mix together with a sample-barcoded 5' primer, a second PCR was run for roughly 6 to 11 cycles. TCRdb re-called the 5' RACE reads through MiXCR, storing one row per CDR3 protein. The sample holds about 800,000 distinct CDR3 sequences, around a quarter seen once. The CDR3 covers 14 residues. Germline CDR1 reads SGHVS; CDR2 reads FQNEAQ. Study-wide findings and caveats: Compared with aged donors, long-lived donors showed fewer expanded clones, suggesting selection.

The sample also formed part of further work on T cells of mothers and their children.

Sequencing used blood. The receptor's source is a boy between 10 and 17 years old in good health. V and J are TRBV7-8 and TRBJ2-5; no firm D call. With the DNA end fitting TRBJ2-7 better, the J assignment may be wrong. The CDR3 DNA reads as TGTGCCAGCAGCTCAGTTGGGGAAGGATACGAGCAGTACTTC. Amino acids: CASSSVGEGYEQYF.